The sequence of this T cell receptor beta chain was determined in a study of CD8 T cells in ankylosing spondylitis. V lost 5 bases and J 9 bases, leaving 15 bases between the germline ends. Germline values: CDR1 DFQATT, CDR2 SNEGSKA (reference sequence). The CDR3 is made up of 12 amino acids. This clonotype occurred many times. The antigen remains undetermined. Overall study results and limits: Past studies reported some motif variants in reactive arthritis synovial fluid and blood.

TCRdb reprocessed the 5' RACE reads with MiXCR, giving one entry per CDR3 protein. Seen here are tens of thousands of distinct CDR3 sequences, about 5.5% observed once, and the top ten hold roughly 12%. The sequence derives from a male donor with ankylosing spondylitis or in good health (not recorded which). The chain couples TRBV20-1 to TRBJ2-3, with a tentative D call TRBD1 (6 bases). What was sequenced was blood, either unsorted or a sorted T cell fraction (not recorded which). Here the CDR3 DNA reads TGCAGTGCTTCCCCTCGACAGGACACGCAGTATTTT. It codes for CSASPRQDTQYF.